This entry is about one TCR beta chain. Its binding antigen is unknown. Per-base quality was not reported, and no clone a single base away is much larger than it. The data were obtained in a study of T cell repertoires in cytomegalovirus infection (dated by TCRdb to about 2019). About the full investigation: Recently identified HLA-C-restricted CMV epitopes, whose presentation resists viral immunomodulation, were targeted by peptide stimulations together with well-studied HLA-B-restricted epitopes. The HLA type of each donor mattered for the analysis, because public TCR beta signatures pointed to carriage of CMV infection along with the matching HLA type. What the authors observed across the whole study: Cumulative frequency of public TCR beta family members discriminated carriers of CMV infection plus the relevant HLA type in this cohort and an independent 352-donor cohort. In the ex vivo response, HLA-C-restricted CMV-specific TCR beta clonotypes were dominant, and in two of eight donors the single most frequent clonotype came from this HLA-C-restricted group.

Instrument used: Illumina HiSeq 1500. TCRdb itself trimmed the public reads at Q25 with fastp, ran MiXCR and retained productive beta chains. Records with the same CDR3 protein are collapsed into one entry carrying the most frequent genes and DNA. For this sample there are around 540,000 distinct CDR3 sequences; 30% to 35% appear just once. 15% to 20% of the sample is in the top ten clones. Interpreted using the paper, the treatment or condition label stands for: in vitro stimulation with specific CMV peptide epitopes to enrich CMV-specific T cells. Per the germline V gene, SGHTA is the CDR1 and FQGTGA is the CDR2. The CDR3 runs 16 amino acids, cysteine and phenylalanine included. Only CDR3 DNA is held: 48 bases, read in frame from base 1. Clipping removes 5 bases from V and 7 bases from J, with 9 as the unmatched junction base count.

The input for sequencing was cultured PBMCs, taken from culture after CMV antigen stimulation. The chain links TRBV7-3 with TRBJ2-3; 13 middle bases align to TRBD2. This clonotype was obtained from a human donor in good health (CMV status not recorded). Some clones in this sample may be carry-over from other donors' samples. The DNA sequence is as follows: TGTGCCAGCAGCCCTGGGACTAGCGGGATATGGCATACGCAGTATTTT. The encoded protein is CASSPGTSGIWHTQYF.